The clone carrying this T cell receptor beta chain was seen a few times. Antigen specificity is unknown. For the second PCR, which ran for 7 to 11 cycles, a sample-barcoded 5' primer and a J-beta primer mix were used. TCRdb independently ran MiXCR on the 5' RACE reads; one entry per CDR3 protein. The sample has about 1,400,000 distinct CDR3 sequences, 35% to 45% seen once. This record comes from a study of blood T cells in healthy people across ages. Across the whole study: About one barcoded beta molecule per two T cells was captured by template switching.

Peripheral blood from each donor was collected in a volume of approximately 9.2 milliliters. CDR3 length: 13 residues. From germline, CDR1 is SQVTM and CDR2 ANQGSEA. V lost 7 bases, J lost 5 bases, and 17 bases lay in between. Study-wide results and limits: A strong correlation between TCR beta diversity and naive T cell percentage was seen.

Source material: blood. The rearrangement joins TRBV29-1 to TRBJ2-5; D tentatively reads TRBD1 or TRBD2 (5 bases each). The TCR originated in a woman under 30 in good health. CDR3 in amino acids: CSGAEWGGETQYF. The CDR3, as DNA: TGCAGCGGCGCTGAATGGGGCGGGGAGACCCAGTACTTC.